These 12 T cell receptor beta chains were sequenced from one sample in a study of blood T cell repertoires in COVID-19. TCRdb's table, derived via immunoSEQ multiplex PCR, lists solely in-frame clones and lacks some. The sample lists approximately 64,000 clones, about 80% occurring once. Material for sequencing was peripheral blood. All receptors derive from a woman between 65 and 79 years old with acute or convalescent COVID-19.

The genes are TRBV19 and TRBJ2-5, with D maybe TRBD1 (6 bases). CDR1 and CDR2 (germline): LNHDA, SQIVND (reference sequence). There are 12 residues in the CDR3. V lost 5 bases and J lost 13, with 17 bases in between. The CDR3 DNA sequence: TGTGCCAGTAGTTCGGAACCGGGACAATGGTACTTC. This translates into CASSSEPGQWYF.

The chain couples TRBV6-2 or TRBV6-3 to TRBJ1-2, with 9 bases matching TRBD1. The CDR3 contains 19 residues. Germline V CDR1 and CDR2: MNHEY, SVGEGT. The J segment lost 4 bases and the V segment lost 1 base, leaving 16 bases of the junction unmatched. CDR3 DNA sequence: TGTGCCAGCAGTTACTATTCGGGACAGGGAACACCCTGGGGCTATGGCTACACCTTC. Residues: CASSYYSGQGTPWGYGYTF.

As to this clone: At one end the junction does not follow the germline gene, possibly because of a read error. DNA for the CDR3: TGCGCCAGCAGCCTAAGTTCGGGACAACGACAGGTGGCTGGGAACACCATATATTTT. Translating it yields CASSLSSGQRQVAGNTIYF. The V gene is TRBV4-1, the J gene TRBJ1-3; D is perhaps TRBD1 (6 bases). The CDR3 covers 19 residues. In germline, CDR1 is MGHRA, CDR2 YSYEKL.

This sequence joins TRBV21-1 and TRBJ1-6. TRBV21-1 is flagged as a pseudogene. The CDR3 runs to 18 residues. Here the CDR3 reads CASSKEGNGSSYNSPLHF. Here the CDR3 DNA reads TGTGCCAGCAGCAAAGAAGGGAACGGGAGCTCCTATAATTCACCCCTCCACTTT.

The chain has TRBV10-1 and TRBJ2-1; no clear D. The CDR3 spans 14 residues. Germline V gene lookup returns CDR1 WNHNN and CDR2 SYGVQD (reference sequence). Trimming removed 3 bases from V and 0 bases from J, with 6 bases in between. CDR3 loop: CASSDRGSYNEQFF. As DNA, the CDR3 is TGCGCCAGCAGTGACCGCGGCTCCTACAATGAGCAGTTCTTC.

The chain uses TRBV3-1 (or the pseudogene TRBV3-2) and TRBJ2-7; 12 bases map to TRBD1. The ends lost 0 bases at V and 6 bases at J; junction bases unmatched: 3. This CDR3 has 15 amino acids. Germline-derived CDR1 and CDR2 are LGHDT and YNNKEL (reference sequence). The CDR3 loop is CASSQEGTGGSEQYF. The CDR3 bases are TGTGCCAGCAGCCAAGAGGGGACAGGGGGCTCCGAGCAGTACTTC.

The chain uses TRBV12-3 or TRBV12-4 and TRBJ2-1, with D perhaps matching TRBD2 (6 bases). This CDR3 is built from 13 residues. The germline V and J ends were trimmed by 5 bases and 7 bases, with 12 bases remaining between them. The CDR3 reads CASSDGSWNEQFF. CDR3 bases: TGTGCCAGCAGTGACGGGAGTTGGAATGAGCAGTTCTTC.

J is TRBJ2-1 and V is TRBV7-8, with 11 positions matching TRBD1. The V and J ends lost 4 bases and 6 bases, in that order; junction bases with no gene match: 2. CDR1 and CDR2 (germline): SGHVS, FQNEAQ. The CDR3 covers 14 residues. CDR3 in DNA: TGTGCCAGCAGCTCGGACAGGGGGCGCAATGAGCAGTTCTTC. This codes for CASSSDRGRNEQFF.

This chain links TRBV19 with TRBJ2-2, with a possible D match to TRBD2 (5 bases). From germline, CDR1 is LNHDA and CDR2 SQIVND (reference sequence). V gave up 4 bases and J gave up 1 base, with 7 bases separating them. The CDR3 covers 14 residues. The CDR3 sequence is CASSTRENTGELFF. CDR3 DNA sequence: TGTGCCAGTAGTACACGGGAGAACACCGGGGAGCTGTTTTTT.

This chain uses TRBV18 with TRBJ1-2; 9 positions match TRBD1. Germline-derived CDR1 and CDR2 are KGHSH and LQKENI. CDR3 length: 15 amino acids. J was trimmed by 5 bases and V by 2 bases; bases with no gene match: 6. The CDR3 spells CASSPTGGLIYGYTF. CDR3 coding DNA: TGTGCCAGCTCACCAACAGGGGGCCTGATTTATGGCTACACCTTC. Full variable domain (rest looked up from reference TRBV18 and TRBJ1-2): NAGVMQNPRHLVRRRGQEARLRCSPMKGHSHVYWYRQLPEEGLKFMVYLQKENIIDESGMPKERFSAEFPKEGPSILRIQQVVRGDSAAYFCASSPTGGLIYGYTFGSGTRLTVV.

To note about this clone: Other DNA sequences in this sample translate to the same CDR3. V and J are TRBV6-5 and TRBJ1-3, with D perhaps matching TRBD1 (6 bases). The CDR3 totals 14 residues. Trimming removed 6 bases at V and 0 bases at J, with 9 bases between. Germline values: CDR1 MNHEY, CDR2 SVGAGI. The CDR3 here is CASSPQGSGNTIYF. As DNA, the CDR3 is TGTGCCAGCAGCCCACAGGGCTCTGGAAACACCATATATTTT.

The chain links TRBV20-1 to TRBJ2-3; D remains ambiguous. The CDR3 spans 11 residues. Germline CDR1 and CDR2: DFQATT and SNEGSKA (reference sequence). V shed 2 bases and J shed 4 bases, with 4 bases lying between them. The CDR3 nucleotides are TGCAGTGCTAGACCGGCAGATACGCAGTATTTT. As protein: CSARPADTQYF.